The clone carrying this T cell receptor (beta chain) was seen only a few times. This sample stems from a study of blood T cell repertoires in COVID-19. Background on the study: Samples taken during acute and convalescent COVID-19 were collected in the United States, Italy and Spain. The cDNA or gDNA used as material had been derived from T cells, B-cell-depleted T cells, or PBMCs.

The authors' processing: Amplified reference gene primers provided the basis for estimating nucleated cell counts. The table came from immunoSEQ multiplex PCR; TCRdb's copy has only in-frame clones and leaves some out. The V and J calls and clone size come from that table; D and trimming were worked out from the DNA. In the table there are some 170,000 clones, about 80% of which are singletons. Trimming stripped 7 bases from V and 5 bases from J, with 14 bases between. Per germline, CDR1 SQVTM and CDR2 ANQGSEA. This CDR3 comprises 12 residues. Sequencing was performed on peripheral blood. This TCR derives from a woman aged 70-85 years with acute or convalescent COVID-19. The V and J genes are TRBV29-1 and TRBJ1-1; no reliable D call. CDR3 DNA sequence: TGCAGCGCCGAAGTGAGGCATACTGAAGCTTTCTTT. This encodes CSAEVRHTEAFF. The full variable domain, in which reference TRBV29-1 and TRBJ1-1 provide the parts outside the CDR3, is SAVISQKPSRDICQRGTSLTIQCQVDSQVTMMFWYRQQPGQSLTLIATANQGSEATYESGFVIDKFPISRPNLTFSTLTVSNMSPEDSSIYLCSAEVRHTEAFFGQGTRLTVV.